The entry below describes one T cell receptor (beta chain). What it binds is not known. These data come from a study of cytomegalovirus exposure and HLA in healthy donors. Turning to the study itself: The approximately 110 validation repertoires used a platform that matched the one used for the 500 to 700 first-cohort repertoires, as a later analysis reported.

Some clones are missing from TCRdb's copy, which holds only in-frame ones; the method was immunoSEQ multiplex PCR. The sample has 200,000 to 250,000 clones, around 87% seen once. Study-wide results and limits: In vitro testing confirmed three CMV-associated chains as specific for CMV antigens. Cytomegalovirus association was listed for around 170 TCR beta chains.

The specimen was PBMCs. The TCR originated in a woman between 18 and 29 years old in good health and CMV-seropositive.

In nucleotides, the CDR3 is TGTGCCAGCAGTGCGGGACAGTCCTACGAGCAGTACTTC. Translation gives CASSAGQSYEQYF. This chain links TRBV27 with TRBJ2-7, with D perhaps TRBD1 (7 bases). Germline CDR1 MNHEY, CDR2 SMNVEV (reference sequence). The CDR3 consists of 13 residues. The germline V and J ends were trimmed by 5 bases and 1 base, with 9 bases remaining between them.